These 10 T cell receptor delta chains originate from one sample sequenced in a study of gamma-delta chains in newborns, infants, children. TCRdb re-called the reads through CATT. In the table there are around 5,000 delta-chain clones, 2.5% to 3% of which are singletons. Sequencing was carried out using blood. The receptors were gathered from a child who was a newborn, infant or young child, either healthy, febrile or measles-vaccinated (not recorded which).

This clone turned up a few times. This chain links TRDV1 with TRDJ1, with D possibly TRDD3 on 5 matching bases. This CDR3 is built from 15 residues. Trimming took 2 bases from V and 6 from J, leaving 16 bases between them. CDR1 is TSWWSYY, CDR2 QGS, per germline. Here the CDR3 reads CALGEVEGKRNKLIF. CDR3 nucleotides: TGTGCTCTTGGGGAAGTAGAGGGGAAAAGGAATAAACTCATCTTT.

This clone occurred a few times. The chain combines TRDV2 with TRDJ3, with D hard to call. Germline CDR1 and CDR2: GEAIGNYY and EKD. This CDR3 comprises 19 residues. Between the trimmed V and J ends, which lost 0 bases and 0 bases, there was a span of 14 bases. For the CDR3, the DNA is TGTGCCTGTGACACCGGAAACTACCAGAGCTCCTGGGACACCCGACAGATGTTTTTC. This codes for CACDTGNYQSSWDTRQMFF.

Judged by abundance, this clone is medium-sized. This chain joins TRDV2 and TRDJ1, with D perhaps matching TRDD3 (6 bases). Trimming left V 2 bases short and J 1 base short, with 7 bases between. The CDR3 spans 13 residues. Germline V gene lookup returns CDR1 GEAIGNYY and CDR2 EKD. CDR3: CACDKIRTDKLIF. Written as DNA, the CDR3 is TGTGCCTGTGACAAGATACGCACCGATAAACTCATCTTT.

The table lists this clone with a few counts. This chain links TRDV2 with TRDJ3; 7 nucleotides line up with TRDD3. From germline, CDR1 is GEAIGNYY and CDR2 EKD. V dropped 3 bases and J dropped 0; count of bases not matched to a gene: 13. This CDR3 spans 20 amino acids. The CDR3 region is CACDVTGDPLSSWDTRQMFF. DNA of the CDR3: TGTGCCTGTGACGTTACTGGGGATCCCCTAAGCTCCTGGGACACCCGACAGATGTTTTTC.

This clone has a handful of counts. J is TRDJ2 and V is TRDV2; 8 bases are a match to TRDD3. Looked up from germline, CDR1 is GEAIGNYY and CDR2 is EKD. V lost 4 bases, J lost 2 bases, and 11 bases stayed unmatched. This CDR3 has 17 amino acids. CDR3 nucleotide sequence: TGTGCCTGTGATCCTTTACTGGGGGCTTCATTGACAGCACAACTCTTCTTT. As protein: CACDPLLGASLTAQLFF.

This clone was detected a few times. A much more abundant neighbour one base away suggests this may be a read error. The chain uses TRDV2 and TRDJ1; D possibly corresponds to TRDD3 (6 bases). CDR3 length equals 13 residues. Trimming shortened V by 3 bases and J by 4 bases, and 11 bases separated the two germline ends. Germline CDR1 GEAIGNYY, CDR2 EKD. The chain's CDR3 is CACDALGDDKLIF. CDR3 DNA sequence: TGTGCCTGTGACGCACTGGGAGACGATAAACTCATCTTT.

About this clone: One base away lies a much larger clone, so this may be a sequencing read error. Other DNA sequences of this sample code for an identical CDR3. The chain uses TRDV2 and TRDJ3, with 13 bases identical to TRDD3. This CDR3 comprises 20 residues. The germline CDR1 and CDR2 sequences are GEAIGNYY and EKD. The DNA of the CDR3 is TGTGCCTGCGACACCGTACTGGGGGATACGAGCTCCTGGGACACCCGACAGATGTTTTTC. Amino acid sequence: CACDTVLGDTSSWDTRQMFF.

To note about this clone: A much larger clone differs by one base, so this may be a read error. Different DNA sequences within this sample yield the same CDR3. The rearrangement uses TRDV2 and TRDJ3; 10 bases align to TRDD3. Germline CDR1 reads GEAIGNYY; CDR2 reads EKD. The CDR3 is 18 amino acids. The V and J ends lost 0 bases and 0 bases, in that order; junction bases with no gene match: 1. The DNA for the CDR3 is TGTGCCTGTGACACCGGGGGATACGCCTCCTGGGACACCCGACAGATGTTTTTC. Amino acids: CACDTGGYASWDTRQMFF.

As to this clone: Distinct nucleotide sequences in the sample also encode this CDR3. The J gene is TRDJ3, the V gene TRDV2; 11 bases match TRDD3. Trimming removed 1 base from V and 0 bases from J; junction bases left unmatched: 4. CDR3 size: 19 residues. Germline assignment: CDR1 GEAIGNYY and CDR2 EKD. The CDR3 is CACDTGGYAGSWDTRQMFF. The DNA for the CDR3 is TGTGCCTGTGACACTGGGGGATACGCTGGCTCCTGGGACACCCGACAGATGTTTTTC.

In its sample, this clone was seen a few times. V gene TRDV2 combines with J gene TRDJ3, with 9 nucleotides matching TRDD3. Germline CDR1 and CDR2: GEAIGNYY and EKD. This CDR3 contains 19 residues. The V segment lost 0 bases and the J segment 1 base; nucleotides outside the gene matches: 6. The DNA of the CDR3 is TGTGCCTGTGACACCGTACTGGGGGACCAATCCTGGGACACCCGACAGATGTTTTTC. It encodes CACDTVLGDQSWDTRQMFF.